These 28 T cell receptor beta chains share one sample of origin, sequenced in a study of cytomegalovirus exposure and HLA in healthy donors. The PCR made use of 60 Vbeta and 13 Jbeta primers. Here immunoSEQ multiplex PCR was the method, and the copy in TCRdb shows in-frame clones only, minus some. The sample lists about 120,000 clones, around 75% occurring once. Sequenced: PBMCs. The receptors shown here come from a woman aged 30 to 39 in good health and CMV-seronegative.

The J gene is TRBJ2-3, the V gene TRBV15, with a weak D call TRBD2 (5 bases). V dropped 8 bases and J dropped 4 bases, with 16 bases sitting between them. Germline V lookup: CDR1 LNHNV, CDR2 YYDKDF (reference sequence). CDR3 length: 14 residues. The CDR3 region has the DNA TGTGCCACCTCAGTGAGGGCTCTCCCAGATACGCAGTATTTT. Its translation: CATSVRALPDTQYF.

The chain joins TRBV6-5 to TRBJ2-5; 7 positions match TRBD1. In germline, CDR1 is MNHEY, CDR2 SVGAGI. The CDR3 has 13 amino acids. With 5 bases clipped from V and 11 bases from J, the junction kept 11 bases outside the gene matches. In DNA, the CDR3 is TGTGCCAGCAGTAGGAGCGAGCAGGGGGAGCAGTACTTC. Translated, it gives CASSRSEQGEQYF.

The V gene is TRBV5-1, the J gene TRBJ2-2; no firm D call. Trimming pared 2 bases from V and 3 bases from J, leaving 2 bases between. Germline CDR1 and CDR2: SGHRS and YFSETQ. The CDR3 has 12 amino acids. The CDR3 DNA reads TGCGCCAGCAGCTTCGACACCGGGGAGCTGTTTTTT. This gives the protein CASSFDTGELFF.

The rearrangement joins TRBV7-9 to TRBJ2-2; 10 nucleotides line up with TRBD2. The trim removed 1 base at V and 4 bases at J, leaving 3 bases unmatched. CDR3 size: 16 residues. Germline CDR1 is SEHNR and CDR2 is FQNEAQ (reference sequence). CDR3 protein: CASSLVRTSGTGELFF. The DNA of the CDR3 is TGTGCCAGCAGCTTAGTTCGGACTAGCGGCACCGGGGAGCTGTTTTTT. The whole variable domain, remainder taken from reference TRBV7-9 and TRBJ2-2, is DTGVSQNPRHKITKRGQNVTFRCDPISEHNRLYWYRQTLGQGPEFLTYFQNEAQLEKSRLLSDRFSAERPKGSFSTLEIQRTEQGDSAMYLCASSLVRTSGTGELFFGEGSRLTVL.

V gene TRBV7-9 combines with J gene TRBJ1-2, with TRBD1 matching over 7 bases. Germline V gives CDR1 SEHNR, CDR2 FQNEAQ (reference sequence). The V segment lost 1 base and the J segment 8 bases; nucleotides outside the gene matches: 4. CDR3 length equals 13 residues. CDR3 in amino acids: CASSLGQGRGYTF. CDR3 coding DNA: TGTGCCAGCAGCTTAGGACAGGGCAGGGGCTACACCTTC.

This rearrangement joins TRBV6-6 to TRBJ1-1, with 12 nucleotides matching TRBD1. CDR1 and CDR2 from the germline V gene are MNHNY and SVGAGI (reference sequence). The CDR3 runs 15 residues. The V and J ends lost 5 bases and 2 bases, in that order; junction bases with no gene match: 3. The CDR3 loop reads CASSRGQGANTEAFF. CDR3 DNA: TGTGCCAGCAGTAGGGGACAGGGGGCAAACACTGAAGCTTTCTTT.

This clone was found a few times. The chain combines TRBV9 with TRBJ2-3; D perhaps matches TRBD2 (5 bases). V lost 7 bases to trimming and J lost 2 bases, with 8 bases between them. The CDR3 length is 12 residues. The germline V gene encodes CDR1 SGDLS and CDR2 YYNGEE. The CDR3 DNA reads TGTGCCAGCGCCGGGAACACAGATACGCAGTATTTT. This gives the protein CASAGNTDTQYF.

The CDR3 region has the DNA TGTGCCACCCGTCGAGGGTGGGACACCGGGGAGCTGTTTTTT. It is translated as CATRRGWDTGELFF. The V and J genes are TRBV15 and TRBJ2-2, with TRBD2 as a possible D gene (5 bases). This CDR3 is 14 amino acids long. CDR1 and CDR2 from the germline V gene are LNHNV and YYDKDF (reference sequence). Trimming pared 8 bases from V and 3 bases from J, leaving 13 bases between.

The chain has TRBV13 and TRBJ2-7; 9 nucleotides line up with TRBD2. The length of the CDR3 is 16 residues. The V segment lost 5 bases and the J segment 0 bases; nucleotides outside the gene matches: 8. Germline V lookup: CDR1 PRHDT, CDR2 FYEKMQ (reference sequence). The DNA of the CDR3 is TGTGCCAGCAGCCATACGACTAGCGGCAGCTCCTACGAGCAGTACTTC. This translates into CASSHTTSGSSYEQYF.

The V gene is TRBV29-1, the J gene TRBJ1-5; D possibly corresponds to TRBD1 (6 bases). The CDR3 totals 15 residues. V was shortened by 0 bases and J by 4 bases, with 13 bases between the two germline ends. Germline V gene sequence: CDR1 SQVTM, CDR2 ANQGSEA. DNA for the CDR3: TGCAGCGTTGAAGAACGGGGGGCGCTTAATCAGCCCCAGCATTTT. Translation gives CSVEERGALNQPQHF.

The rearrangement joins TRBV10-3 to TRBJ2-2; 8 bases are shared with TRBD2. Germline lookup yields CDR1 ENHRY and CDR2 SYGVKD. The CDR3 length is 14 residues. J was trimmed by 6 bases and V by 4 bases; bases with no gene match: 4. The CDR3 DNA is TGTGCCATCAGTGCGGGAGGGCCCGCCGGGGAGCTGTTTTTT. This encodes CAISAGGPAGELFF.

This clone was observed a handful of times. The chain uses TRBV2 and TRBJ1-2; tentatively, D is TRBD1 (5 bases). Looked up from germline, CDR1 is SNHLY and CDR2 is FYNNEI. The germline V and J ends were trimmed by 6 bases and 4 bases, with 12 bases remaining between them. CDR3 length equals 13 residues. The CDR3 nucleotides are TGTGCCAGCAGGACCGGGACTTCCTATGGCTACACCTTC. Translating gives CASRTGTSYGYTF.

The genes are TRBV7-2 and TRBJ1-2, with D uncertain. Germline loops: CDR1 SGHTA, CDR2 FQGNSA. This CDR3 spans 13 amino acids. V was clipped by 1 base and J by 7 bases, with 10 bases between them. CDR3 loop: CASSLDFRGGYTF. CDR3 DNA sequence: TGTGCCAGCAGCTTAGATTTTCGGGGTGGCTACACCTTC.

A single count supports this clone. The CDR3 loop reads CASRVEPGQGLYGYTF. CDR3 bases: TGTGCCAGCAGGGTAGAACCGGGACAGGGCCTCTATGGCTACACCTTC. The V gene is TRBV28, the J gene TRBJ1-2; 9 bases agree with TRBD1. Germline CDR1 and CDR2: MDHEN and SYDVKM. V was clipped by 6 bases and J by 4 bases; unmatched bases: 12. The CDR3 length is 16 residues.

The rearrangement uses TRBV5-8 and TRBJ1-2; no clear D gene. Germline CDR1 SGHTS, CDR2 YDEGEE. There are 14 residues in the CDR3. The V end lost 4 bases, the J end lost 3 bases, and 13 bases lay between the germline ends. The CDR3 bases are TGTGCCAGCAGCCTTGAGATTCCGGACTATGGCTACACCTTC. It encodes CASSLEIPDYGYTF.

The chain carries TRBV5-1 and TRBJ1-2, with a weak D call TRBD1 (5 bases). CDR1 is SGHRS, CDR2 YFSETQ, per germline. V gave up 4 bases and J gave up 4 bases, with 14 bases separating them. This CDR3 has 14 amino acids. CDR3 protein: CASSPDSGSYGYTF. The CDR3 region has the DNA TGCGCCAGCAGCCCAGACAGCGGGAGCTATGGCTACACCTTC. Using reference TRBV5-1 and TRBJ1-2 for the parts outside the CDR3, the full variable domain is KAGVTQTPRYLIKTRGQQVTLSCSPISGHRSVSWYQQTPGQGLQFLFEYFSETQRNKGNFPGRFSGRQFSNSRSEMNVSTLELGDSALYLCASSPDSGSYGYTFGSGTRLTVV.

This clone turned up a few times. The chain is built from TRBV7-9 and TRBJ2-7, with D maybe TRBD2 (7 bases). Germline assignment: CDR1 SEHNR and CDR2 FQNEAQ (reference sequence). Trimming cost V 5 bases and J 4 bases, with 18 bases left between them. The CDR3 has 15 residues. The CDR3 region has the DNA TGTGCCAGCAGCCTCGGGGGGCTAGACGCTTACGAGCAGTACTTC. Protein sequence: CASSLGGLDAYEQYF.

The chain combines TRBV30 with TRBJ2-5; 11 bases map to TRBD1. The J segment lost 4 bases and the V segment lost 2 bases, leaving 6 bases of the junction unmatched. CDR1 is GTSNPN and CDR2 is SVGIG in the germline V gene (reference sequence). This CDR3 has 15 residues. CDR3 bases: TGTGCCTGGAGTTCACAAGGGACAGGGGGAGAGACCCAGTACTTC. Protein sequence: CAWSSQGTGGETQYF.

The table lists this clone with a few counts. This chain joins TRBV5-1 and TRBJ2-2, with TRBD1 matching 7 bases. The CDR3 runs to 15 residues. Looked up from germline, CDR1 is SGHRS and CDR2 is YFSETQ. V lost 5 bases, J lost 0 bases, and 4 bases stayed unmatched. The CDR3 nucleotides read TGCGCCAGCAGTAGGACAGGACCGAACACCGGGGAGCTGTTTTTT. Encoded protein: CASSRTGPNTGELFF.

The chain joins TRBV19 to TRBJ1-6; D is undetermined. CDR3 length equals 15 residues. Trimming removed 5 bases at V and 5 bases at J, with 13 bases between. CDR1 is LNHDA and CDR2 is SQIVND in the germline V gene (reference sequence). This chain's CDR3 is CASSPAGGNNSPLHF. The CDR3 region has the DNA TGTGCCAGTAGTCCCGCCGGCGGAAATAATTCACCCCTCCACTTT.

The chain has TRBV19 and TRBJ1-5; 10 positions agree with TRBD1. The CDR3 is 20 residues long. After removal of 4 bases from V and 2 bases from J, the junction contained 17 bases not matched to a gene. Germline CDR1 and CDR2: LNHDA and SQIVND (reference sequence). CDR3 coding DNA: TGTGCCAGTAGTAGGTCCCCTAGGGACAGGGGTTATTCCGGCAATCAGCCCCAGCATTTT. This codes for CASSRSPRDRGYSGNQPQHF.

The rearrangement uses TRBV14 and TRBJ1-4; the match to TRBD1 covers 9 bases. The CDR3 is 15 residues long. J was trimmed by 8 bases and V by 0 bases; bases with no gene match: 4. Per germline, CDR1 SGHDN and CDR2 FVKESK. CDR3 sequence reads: CASSQEQGAMEKLFF. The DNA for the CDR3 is TGTGCCAGCAGCCAAGAACAGGGGGCGATGGAAAAACTGTTTTTT. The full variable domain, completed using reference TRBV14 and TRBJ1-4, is EAGVTQFPSHSVIEKGQTVTLRCDPISGHDNLYWYRRVMGKEIKFLLHFVKESKQDESGMPNNRFLAERTGGTYSTLKVQPAELEDSGVYFCASSQEQGAMEKLFFGSGTQLSVL.

The CDR3 DNA follows: TGTGCCTGGGGCCGGGGGAGCTCCTACAATGAGCAGTTCTTC. This gives the protein CAWGRGSSYNEQFF. V usage is TRBV30 and J usage is TRBJ2-1, with D perhaps matching TRBD2 (6 bases). The germline gives CDR1 GTSNPN, CDR2 SVGIG (reference sequence). The CDR3 covers 14 residues. The V end was cut by 5 bases, the J end by 0 bases, with 11 bases between.

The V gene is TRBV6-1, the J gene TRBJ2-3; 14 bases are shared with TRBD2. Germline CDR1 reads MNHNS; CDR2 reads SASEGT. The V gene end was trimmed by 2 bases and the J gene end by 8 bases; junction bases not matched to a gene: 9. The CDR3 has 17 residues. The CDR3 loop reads CASSERLAGGLLSTQYF. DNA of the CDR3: TGTGCCAGCAGTGAAAGACTAGCGGGAGGGCTGCTAAGTACGCAGTATTTT.

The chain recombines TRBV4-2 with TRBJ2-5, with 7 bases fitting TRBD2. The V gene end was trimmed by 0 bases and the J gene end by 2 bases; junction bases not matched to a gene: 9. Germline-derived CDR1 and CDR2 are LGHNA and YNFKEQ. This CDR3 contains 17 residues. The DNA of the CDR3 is TGTGCCAGCAGCCAAGACGTATCCGGGCGGGGGCAAGAGACCCAGTACTTC. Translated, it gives CASSQDVSGRGQETQYF.

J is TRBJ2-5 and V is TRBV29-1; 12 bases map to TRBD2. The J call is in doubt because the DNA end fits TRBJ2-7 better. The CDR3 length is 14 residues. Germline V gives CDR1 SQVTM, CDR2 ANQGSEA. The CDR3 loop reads CSVRTSGDSYEQYF. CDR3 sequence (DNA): TGCAGCGTTCGGACTAGCGGGGACTCCTACGAGCAGTACTTC.

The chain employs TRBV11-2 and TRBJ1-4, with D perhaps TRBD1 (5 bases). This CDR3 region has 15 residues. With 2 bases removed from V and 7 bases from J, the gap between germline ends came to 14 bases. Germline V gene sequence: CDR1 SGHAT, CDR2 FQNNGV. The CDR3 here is CASSLLVTASEKLFF. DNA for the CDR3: TGTGCCAGCAGCTTACTGGTGACAGCGAGTGAAAAACTGTTTTTT.

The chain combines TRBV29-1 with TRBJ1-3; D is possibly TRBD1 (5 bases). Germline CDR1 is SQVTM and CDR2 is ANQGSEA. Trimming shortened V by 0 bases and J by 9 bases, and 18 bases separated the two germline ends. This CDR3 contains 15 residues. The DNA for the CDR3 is TGCAGCGTTGAAGAGCAGGGCCTTCAGGAGGGCACCATATATTTT. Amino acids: CSVEEQGLQEGTIYF.